One and the same sample provided the 12 T cell receptor beta chains below, sequenced in a study of blood T cell repertoires in COVID-19. Repertoires were generated with immunoSEQ multiplex PCR, while TCRdb's copy carries only in-frame clones and drops some. The sample holds 80,000 to 100,000 clones; 81% are singletons and the top ten take less than 4.5%. The sequencing sample was made of peripheral blood. The receptors here all came from a man in his 60s with acute or convalescent COVID-19.

This rearrangement joins TRBV12-3 or TRBV12-4 to TRBJ1-2; 8 nucleotides agree with TRBD1. CDR3 size: 12 residues. V was pared by 7 bases and J by 8 bases, with 6 bases of the junction left unmatched. CDR3 nucleotide sequence: TGTGCCAGCAACCTTGGACAGGGCGGCTACACCTTC. This encodes CASNLGQGGYTF.

This chain links TRBV3-1 (or the pseudogene TRBV3-2) with TRBJ2-3; 9 bases map to TRBD2. Per germline, CDR1 LGHDT and CDR2 YNNKEL (reference sequence). V lost 4 bases to trimming and J lost 2 bases; unmatched junction nucleotides: 7. This CDR3 contains 16 residues. This CDR3 is CASSPRRTSATDTQYF. DNA for the CDR3: TGTGCCAGCAGCCCTCGTCGGACTAGCGCCACAGATACGCAGTATTTT.

This clone appeared a few times. This rearrangement joins TRBV28 to TRBJ1-4; D possibly corresponds to TRBD1 (6 bases). The V and J ends lost 2 bases and 8 bases respectively, with 21 bases between them. Germline V gene sequence: CDR1 MDHEN, CDR2 SYDVKM. The CDR3 loop spans 17 amino acids. The CDR3 region has the DNA TGTGCCAGCAGTTTAGTGGGGGGGCCCGGCGTAGGAGAAAAACTGTTTTTT. Amino acid sequence: CASSLVGGPGVGEKLFF.

V usage is TRBV9 and J usage is TRBJ2-3; D is perhaps TRBD2 (5 bases). The germline gives CDR1 SGDLS, CDR2 YYNGEE. V was cut by 3 bases and J by 4 bases, with 18 bases left in between. The CDR3 is made up of 16 amino acids. The CDR3 is CASSDSPGVGADTQYF. The DNA of the CDR3 is TGTGCCAGCAGCGACAGCCCGGGCGTCGGGGCAGATACGCAGTATTTT.

This clone was found once. This sequence joins TRBV5-6 and TRBJ2-2, with D tentatively TRBD2 (5 bases). The germline V and J ends were trimmed by 0 bases and 6 bases, with 9 bases remaining between them. CDR1 is SGHDT and CDR2 is YYEEEE in the germline V gene. The CDR3 loop spans 14 amino acids. In nucleotides, the CDR3 is TGTGCCAGCAGCTTGGGAGGGTTCGCCGGGGAGCTGTTTTTT. It translates to CASSLGGFAGELFF.

This chain connects TRBV5-4 to TRBJ2-5, with 10 bases identical to TRBD2. The CDR3 is 15 amino acids. After removal of 2 bases from V and 2 bases from J, the junction contained 3 bases not matched to a gene. The germline gives CDR1 SGHNT, CDR2 YYREEE (reference sequence). CDR3 nucleotides: TGTGCCAGCAGCTTATCAGCGGGGGGGCAAGAGACCCAGTACTTC. This sequence encodes CASSLSAGGQETQYF.

This clone came up once. For the CDR3, the DNA is TGTGCCAGCAGTGAAAGGACAGGGCGGTTGAAGTATGGCTACACCTTC. Residues: CASSERTGRLKYGYTF. The V gene is TRBV6-1, the J gene TRBJ1-2; 8 nucleotides agree with TRBD1. The CDR3 is 16 residues long. Losses at the gene ends were 2 bases for V and 5 bases for J; bases not matched to a gene: 10. CDR1 MNHNS and CDR2 SASEGT come from the germline V gene.

The chain recombines TRBV5-4 with TRBJ2-3; 8 bases match TRBD2. Germline V gene data show CDR1 as SGHNT and CDR2 as YYREEE (reference sequence). The V segment lost 2 bases and the J segment 4 bases; nucleotides outside the gene matches: 6. The length of the CDR3 is 15 residues. Written as DNA, the CDR3 is TGTGCCAGCAGCTTCGGGGGGGGGAAAGCAGATACGCAGTATTTT. Translating it yields CASSFGGGKADTQYF.

The chain links TRBV10-3 to TRBJ1-1; D ambiguous. Germline loops: CDR1 ENHRY, CDR2 SYGVKD. This CDR3 has 14 amino acids. V lost 3 bases to trimming and J lost 1 base, with 9 bases between them. This CDR3 reads CAISDPAQNTEAFF. The CDR3 region has the DNA TGTGCCATCAGTGACCCCGCGCAGAACACTGAAGCTTTCTTT.

This sequence joins TRBV7-9 and TRBJ2-6, with D unclear. CDR1 and CDR2 from the germline V gene are SEHNR and FQNEAQ (reference sequence). The ends were cut back, 7 bases at V and 0 bases at J, with 4 bases in the middle. The CDR3 is 13 residues long. In nucleotides, the CDR3 is TGTGCCAGCATTAGCTCTGGGGCCAACGTCCTGACTTTC. Translating it yields CASISSGANVLTF.

V usage is TRBV12-5 and J usage is TRBJ1-1, with TRBD1 as a possible D gene (5 bases). V was shortened by 7 bases and J by 3 bases, with 15 bases between the two germline ends. CDR3 length: 14 amino acids. The germline V gene encodes CDR1 LGHNT and CDR2 FRNRAP. For the CDR3, the DNA is TGTGCTAGTGATAAGACAGACTTTGACACTGAAGCTTTCTTT. Residues: CASDKTDFDTEAFF.

V gene TRBV5-1 combines with J gene TRBJ2-1; D remains unclear. V lost 3 bases and J lost 9, with 13 bases in between. Germline CDR1 reads SGHRS; CDR2 reads YFSETQ. The CDR3 contains 13 residues. The CDR3 sequence is CASSSHEIGEQFF. The CDR3 DNA is TGCGCCAGCAGCTCCCACGAGATTGGTGAGCAGTTCTTC.